Presented here are 3 T cell receptor beta chains from one specimen sequenced in a study of shared clonotypes between healthy human individuals. Assay: immunoSEQ multiplex PCR; the TCRdb copy retains only in-frame clones and omits some. The data show about 180,000 clones, approximately 92% seen once. Sequencing was done on a sample of naive CD4+ T cells sorted from blood. Subset reported: CD45RA+ positively selected. These receptors were collected from a woman aged 30 to 39 in good health.

This chain uses TRBV7-6 with TRBJ2-1; the match to TRBD1 covers 12 bases. Unmatched junction bases numbered 12, after V lost 3 bases and J lost 9 bases. This CDR3 has 17 residues. The germline V gene encodes CDR1 SGHVS and CDR2 FNYEAQ. The CDR3 DNA follows: TGTGCCAGCAGCTTGCCCCGCGGCGGGACAGGGGGCTTTGAGCAGTTCTTC. Translated: CASSLPRGGTGGFEQFF. Full variable domain (remainder filled in from reference TRBV7-6 and TRBJ2-1): GAGVSQSPRYKVTKRGQDVALRCDPISGHVSLYWYRQALGQGPEFLTYFNYEAQQDKSGLPNDRFSAERPEGSISTLTIQRTEQRDSAMYRCASSLPRGGTGGFEQFFGPGTRLTVL.

V is TRBV2 and J is TRBJ2-7; 9 nucleotides line up with TRBD2. The CDR3 loop spans 19 amino acids. J gave up 3 bases and V 2 bases, and 17 bases lay outside the gene matches. CDR1 and CDR2 from the germline V gene are SNHLY and FYNNEI. The CDR3 sequence: CASSEFRREGVRRDYEQYF. The CDR3 DNA sequence: TGTGCCAGCAGTGAATTCAGGCGGGAGGGAGTCCGGAGAGACTACGAGCAGTACTTC.

The chain carries TRBV10-2 and TRBJ1-2; unclear D gene. The length of the CDR3 is 13 residues. V was cut by 3 bases and J by 7 bases, with 12 bases left in between. Germline loops: CDR1 WSHSY, CDR2 SAAADI. In DNA form, the CDR3 reads TGCGCCAGCAGTGAAATTCCCCGGCGTGGCTACACCTTC. Protein product: CASSEIPRRGYTF.